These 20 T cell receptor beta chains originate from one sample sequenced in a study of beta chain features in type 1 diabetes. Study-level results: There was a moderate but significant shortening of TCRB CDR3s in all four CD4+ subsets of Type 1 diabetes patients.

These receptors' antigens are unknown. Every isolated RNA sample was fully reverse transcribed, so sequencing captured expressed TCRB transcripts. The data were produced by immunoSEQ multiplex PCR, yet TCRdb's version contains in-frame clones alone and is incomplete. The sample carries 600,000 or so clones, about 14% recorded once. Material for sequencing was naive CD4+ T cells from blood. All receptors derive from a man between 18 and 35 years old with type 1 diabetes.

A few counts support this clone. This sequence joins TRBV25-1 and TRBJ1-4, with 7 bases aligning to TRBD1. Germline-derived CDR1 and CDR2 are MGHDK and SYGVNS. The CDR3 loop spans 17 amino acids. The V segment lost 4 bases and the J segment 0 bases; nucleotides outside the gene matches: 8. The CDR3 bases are TGTGCCAGCAGTGCCTCCTTCGGGACAGCAACTAATGAAAAACTGTTTTTT. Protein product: CASSASFGTATNEKLFF.

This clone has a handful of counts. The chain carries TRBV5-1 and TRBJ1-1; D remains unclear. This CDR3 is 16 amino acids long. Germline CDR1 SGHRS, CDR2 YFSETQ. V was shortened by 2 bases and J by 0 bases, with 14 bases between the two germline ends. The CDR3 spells CASSLRLSTMNTEAFF. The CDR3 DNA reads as TGCGCCAGCAGCTTAAGGTTGAGCACCATGAACACTGAAGCTTTCTTT.

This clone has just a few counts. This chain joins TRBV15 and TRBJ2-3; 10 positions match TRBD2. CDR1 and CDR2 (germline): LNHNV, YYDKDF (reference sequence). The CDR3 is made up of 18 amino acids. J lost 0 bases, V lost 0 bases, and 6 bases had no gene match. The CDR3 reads CATSRDGVAGGSTDTQYF. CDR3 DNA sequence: TGTGCCACCAGCAGAGATGGGGTAGCGGGGGGAAGCACAGATACGCAGTATTTT.

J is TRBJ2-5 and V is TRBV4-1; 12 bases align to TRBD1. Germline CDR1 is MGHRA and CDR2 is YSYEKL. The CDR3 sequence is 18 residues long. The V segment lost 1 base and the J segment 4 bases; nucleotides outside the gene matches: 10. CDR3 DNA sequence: TGCGCCAGCAGCCAAGGAGCGAGGGGACAGGGGGCGGGAGAGACCCAGTACTTC. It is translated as CASSQGARGQGAGETQYF.

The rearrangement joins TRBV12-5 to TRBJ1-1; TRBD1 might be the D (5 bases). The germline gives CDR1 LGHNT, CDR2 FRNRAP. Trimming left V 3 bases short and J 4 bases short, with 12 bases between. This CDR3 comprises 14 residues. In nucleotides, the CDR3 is TGTGCTAGTGGTTTAGGGGTGATAAGCACTGAAGCTTTCTTT. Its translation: CASGLGVISTEAFF.

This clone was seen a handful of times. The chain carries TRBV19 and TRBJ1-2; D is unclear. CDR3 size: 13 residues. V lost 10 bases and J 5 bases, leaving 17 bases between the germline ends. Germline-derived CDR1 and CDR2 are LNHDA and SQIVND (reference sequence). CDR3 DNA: TGTGCCACTCTTACGGCCAGTACGTATGGCTACACCTTC. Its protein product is CATLTASTYGYTF. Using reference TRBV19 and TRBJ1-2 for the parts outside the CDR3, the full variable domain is DGGITQSPKYLFRKEGQNVTLSCEQNLNHDAMYWYRQDPGQGLRLIYYSQIVNDFQKGDIAEGYSVSREKKESFPLTVTSAQKNPTAFYLCATLTASTYGYTFGSGTRLTVV.

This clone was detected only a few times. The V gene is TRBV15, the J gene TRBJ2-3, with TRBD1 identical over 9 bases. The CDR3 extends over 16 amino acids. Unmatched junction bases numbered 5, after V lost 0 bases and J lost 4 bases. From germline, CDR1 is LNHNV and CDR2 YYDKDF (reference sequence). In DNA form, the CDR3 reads TGTGCCACCAGCAGAGATCAACAGGGGGCTTCAGATACGCAGTATTTT. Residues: CATSRDQQGASDTQYF.

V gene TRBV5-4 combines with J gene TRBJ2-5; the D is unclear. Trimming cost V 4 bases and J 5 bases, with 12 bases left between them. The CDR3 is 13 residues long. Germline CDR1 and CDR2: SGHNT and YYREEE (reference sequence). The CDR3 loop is CASSRTLVETQYF. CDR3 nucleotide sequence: TGTGCCAGCAGCAGGACCTTGGTGGAGACCCAGTACTTC.

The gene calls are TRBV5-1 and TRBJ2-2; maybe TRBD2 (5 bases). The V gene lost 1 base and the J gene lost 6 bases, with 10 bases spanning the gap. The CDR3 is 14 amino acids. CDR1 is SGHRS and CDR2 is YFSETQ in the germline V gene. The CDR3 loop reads CASSLKASPGELFF. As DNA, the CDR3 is TGCGCCAGCAGCTTGAAGGCTAGCCCCGGGGAGCTGTTTTTT.

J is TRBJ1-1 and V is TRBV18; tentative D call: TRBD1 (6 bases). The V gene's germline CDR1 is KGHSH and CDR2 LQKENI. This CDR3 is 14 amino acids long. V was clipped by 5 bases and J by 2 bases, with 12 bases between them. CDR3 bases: TGTGCCAGCTCATCGCGGACAGAAAACACTGAAGCTTTCTTT. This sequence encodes CASSSRTENTEAFF.

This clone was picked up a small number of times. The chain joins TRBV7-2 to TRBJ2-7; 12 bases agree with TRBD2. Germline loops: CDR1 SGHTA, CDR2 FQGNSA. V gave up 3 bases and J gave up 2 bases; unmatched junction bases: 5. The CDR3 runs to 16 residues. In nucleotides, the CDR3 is TGTGCCAGCAGCTTTACTAGCGGGGGGACCACCTACGAGCAGTACTTC. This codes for CASSFTSGGTTYEQYF.

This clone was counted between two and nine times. The CDR3 DNA reads as TGTGCCAGCAGCTTAGTTCCAGGGGGCGCCGGGTCCAAAAACATTCAGTACTTC. It specifies CASSLVPGGAGSKNIQYF. V is TRBV7-2 and J is TRBJ2-4; 8 bases map to TRBD1. J was trimmed by 2 bases and V by 1 base; bases with no gene match: 10. The germline V gene encodes CDR1 SGHTA and CDR2 FQGNSA. This CDR3 is 18 amino acids long.

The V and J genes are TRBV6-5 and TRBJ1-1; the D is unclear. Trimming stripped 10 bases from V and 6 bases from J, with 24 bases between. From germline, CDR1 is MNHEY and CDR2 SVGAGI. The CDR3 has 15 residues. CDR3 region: CATSRASPRIPEAFF. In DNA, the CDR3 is TGTGCCACCAGCCGGGCCTCCCCGAGGATACCTGAAGCTTTCTTT.

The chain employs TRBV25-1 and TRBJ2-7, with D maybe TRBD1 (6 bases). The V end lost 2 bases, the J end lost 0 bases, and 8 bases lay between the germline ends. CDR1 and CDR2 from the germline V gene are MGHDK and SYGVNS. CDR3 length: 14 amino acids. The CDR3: CASSEGQFSYEQYF. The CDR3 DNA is TGTGCCAGCAGTGAAGGACAGTTCTCCTACGAGCAGTACTTC.

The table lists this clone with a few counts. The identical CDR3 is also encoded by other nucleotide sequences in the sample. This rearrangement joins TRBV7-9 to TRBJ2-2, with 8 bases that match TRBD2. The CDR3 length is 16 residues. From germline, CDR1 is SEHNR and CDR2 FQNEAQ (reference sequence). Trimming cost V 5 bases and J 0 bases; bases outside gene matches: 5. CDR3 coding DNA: TGTGCCAGCAGCCATACTAGCGGAGCGAACACCGGGGAGCTGTTTTTT. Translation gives CASSHTSGANTGELFF.

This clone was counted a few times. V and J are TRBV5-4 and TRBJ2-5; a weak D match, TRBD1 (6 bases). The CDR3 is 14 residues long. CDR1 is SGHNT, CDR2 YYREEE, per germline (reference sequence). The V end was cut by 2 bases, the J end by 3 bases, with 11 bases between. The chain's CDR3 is CASSFGQTKETQYF. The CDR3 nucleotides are TGTGCCAGCAGCTTTGGACAGACAAAAGAGACCCAGTACTTC.

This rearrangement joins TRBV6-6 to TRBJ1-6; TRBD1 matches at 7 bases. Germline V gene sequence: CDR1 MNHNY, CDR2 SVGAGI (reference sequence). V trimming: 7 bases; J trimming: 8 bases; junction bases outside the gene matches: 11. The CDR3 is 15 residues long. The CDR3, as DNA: TGTGCCAGCACACTACAGGGGAGGTTGCATTCACCCCTCCACTTT. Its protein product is CASTLQGRLHSPLHF.

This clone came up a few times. The chain's CDR3 is CASTAQGHLSEAFF. CDR3 nucleotides: TGTGCCAGCACAGCGCAGGGCCATCTATCGGAGGCTTTCTTT. The V call is TRBV2, the J call TRBJ1-1; possibly TRBD1 for D (5 bases). The ends were cut back, 7 bases at V and 11 bases at J, with 23 bases in the middle. This CDR3 has 14 amino acids. From germline, CDR1 is SNHLY and CDR2 FYNNEI.

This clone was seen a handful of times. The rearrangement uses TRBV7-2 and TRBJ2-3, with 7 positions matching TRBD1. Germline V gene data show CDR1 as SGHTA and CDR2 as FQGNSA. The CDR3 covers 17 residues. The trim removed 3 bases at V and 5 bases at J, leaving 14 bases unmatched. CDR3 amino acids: CASSLWTGRIQEDTQYF. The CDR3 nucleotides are TGTGCCAGCAGCTTGTGGACAGGTCGGATTCAGGAAGATACGCAGTATTTT.

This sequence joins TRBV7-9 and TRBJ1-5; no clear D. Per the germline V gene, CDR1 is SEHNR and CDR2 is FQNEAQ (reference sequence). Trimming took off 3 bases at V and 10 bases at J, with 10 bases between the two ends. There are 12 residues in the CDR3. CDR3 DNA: TGTGCCAGCAGCTTGACGGAGCCACCCCAGCATTTT. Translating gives CASSLTEPPQHF.